This T cell receptor beta chain derives from a study of T cells in Graves' hyperthyroidism and ophthalmopathy. Findings of the study overall: With a median lead of around 6.7 months before onset, the model predicted ophthalmopathy.

Stability of Graves' hyperthyroidism was defined as absent ophthalmopathy progression within 18 months. With a duration under 2 months, the hyperthyroidism was newly diagnosed in patients aged 18 to 65. In making diagnoses, clinical symptoms, serum thyroxine and TRAb, thyroid ultrasound and orbital computed tomography were all used. This CDR3 spans 12 amino acids. Trimming took off 0 bases at V and 6 bases at J, with 6 bases between the two ends. In germline, CDR1 is SGHDT, CDR2 YYEEEE. Researchers took RNA transcripts and amplified the TCR beta CDR3 regions from them. Primed by the HTBI set, a first-round RT-PCR was run on the TCR CDR3. TCRdb analysed the multiplex PCR reads with MiXCR anew, one entry per CDR3 protein. The data show around 180,000 distinct CDR3 sequences, around 15% seen once. There are a few counts of this clonotype. The antigen is unknown.

The specimen was blood. The source of this sequence is a woman between 50 and 59 years old with Graves' hyperthyroidism. J is TRBJ1-1 and V is TRBV5-6; no definite D call. The CDR3, as DNA: TGTGCCAGCAGCTTGGCGCCGGCTGAAGCTTTCTTT. This gives the protein CASSLAPAEAFF.